Below, 32 T cell receptor beta chains from the same sample are listed, as sequenced in a study of blood T cell repertoires in COVID-19. Clones were sequenced by immunoSEQ multiplex PCR, and TCRdb holds only the in-frame ones, with some missing. The repertoire has 100,000 to 150,000 clones, approximately 80% of them found once; the top ten carry about 11%. The sequencing input was peripheral blood. All receptors come from a man between 60 and 75 years old with acute or convalescent COVID-19.

The rearrangement links TRBV4-1 to TRBJ2-1; D may be TRBD2 (6 bases). The CDR3 is made up of 18 amino acids. CDR1 and CDR2 from the germline V gene are MGHRA and YSYEKL. V lost 1 base and J 2 bases, leaving 18 bases between the germline ends. The CDR3 spells CASSQGPLVSGPYNEQFF. In nucleotides, the CDR3 is TGCGCCAGCAGCCAAGGACCCCTGGTTAGCGGTCCCTACAATGAGCAGTTCTTC.

In its sample, this clone was seen once. The chain combines TRBV9 with TRBJ1-2, with D possibly TRBD1 on 6 matching bases. This CDR3 is 14 amino acids long. V lost 0 bases to trimming and J lost 3 bases, with 9 bases between them. Germline-derived CDR1 and CDR2 are SGDLS and YYNGEE. CDR3 coding DNA: TGTGCCAGCAGCGTAGACGGGGGGCACTATGGCTACACCTTC. This translates into CASSVDGGHYGYTF.

This clone is a singleton in its sample. CDR3 amino acids: CASSLAGGYGYTF. The CDR3 nucleotides are TGCGCCAGCAGCTTGGCCGGGGGGTATGGCTACACCTTC. V usage is TRBV5-1 and J usage is TRBJ1-2; perhaps TRBD1 as D (5 bases). V shed 0 bases and J shed 5 bases, with 8 bases lying between them. This CDR3 is 13 amino acids long. Germline values: CDR1 SGHRS, CDR2 YFSETQ. The whole variable domain, filled in from reference TRBV5-1 and TRBJ1-2, reads KAGVTQTPRYLIKTRGQQVTLSCSPISGHRSVSWYQQTPGQGLQFLFEYFSETQRNKGNFPGRFSGRQFSNSRSEMNVSTLELGDSALYLCASSLAGGYGYTFGSGTRLTVV.

This chain links TRBV24-1 with TRBJ2-3; 9 nucleotides agree with TRBD1. Per the germline V gene, CDR1 is KGHDR and CDR2 is SFDVKD. V was pared by 10 bases and J by 3 bases, with 13 bases of the junction left unmatched. This CDR3 has 16 residues. The CDR3 DNA is TGTGCCACGCGCGGTTCAGAGACAGGGGGAACAGATACGCAGTATTTT. This sequence encodes CATRGSETGGTDTQYF.

The V gene is TRBV5-1, the J gene TRBJ2-6; a weak D match, TRBD2 (6 bases). Trimming took 2 bases from V and 4 from J, leaving 10 bases between them. CDR3 size: 15 residues. CDR1 and CDR2 from the germline V gene are SGHRS and YFSETQ. CDR3 residues: CASSLGGDGANVLTF. The CDR3 DNA reads as TGCGCCAGCAGCTTAGGAGGGGACGGGGCCAACGTCCTGACTTTC. The complete variable domain, with remaining parts taken from reference TRBV5-1 and TRBJ2-6, reads KAGVTQTPRYLIKTRGQQVTLSCSPISGHRSVSWYQQTPGQGLQFLFEYFSETQRNKGNFPGRFSGRQFSNSRSEMNVSTLELGDSALYLCASSLGGDGANVLTFGAGSRLTVL.

The chain carries TRBV10-3 and TRBJ1-2; 9 bases match TRBD1. V dropped 3 bases and J dropped 2; count of bases not matched to a gene: 4. Germline values: CDR1 ENHRY, CDR2 SYGVKD. The CDR3 loop spans 15 amino acids. In nucleotides, the CDR3 is TGTGCCATCAGTGAAGGAACAGGGGGCAACTATGGCTACACCTTC. Encoded protein: CAISEGTGGNYGYTF.

This clone was counted between two and nine times. This chain joins TRBV18 and TRBJ1-5, with D perhaps matching TRBD1 (5 bases). With 1 base removed from V and 3 bases from J, the gap between germline ends came to 10 bases. The CDR3 is 15 residues long. Per the germline V gene, CDR1 is KGHSH and CDR2 is LQKENI. CDR3 region: CASSPQGIANQPQHF. CDR3 DNA sequence: TGTGCCAGCTCACCACAGGGGATTGCCAATCAGCCCCAGCATTTT.

The chain has TRBV28 and TRBJ1-6; D is perhaps TRBD1 (5 bases). Deletions cut 8 bases from V and 7 bases from J, with 15 bases between. The length of the CDR3 is 14 residues. The germline CDR1 and CDR2 sequences are MDHEN and SYDVKM. CDR3 in DNA: TGTGCCAGCCAGACAGTGTTGACCAATTCACCCCTCCACTTT. Translation: CASQTVLTNSPLHF. Full variable domain (outside the CDR3, taken from reference TRBV28 and TRBJ1-6): DVKVTQSSRYLVKRTGEKVFLECVQDMDHENMFWYRQDPGLGLRLIYFSYDVKMKEKGDIPEGYSVSREKKERFSLILESASTNQTSMYLCASQTVLTNSPLHFGNGTRLTVT.

This chain uses TRBV27 with TRBJ1-6; D gene ambiguous. The CDR3 length is 13 residues. Between the trimmed V and J ends, which lost 3 bases and 6 bases, there was a span of 6 bases. CDR1 and CDR2 from the germline V gene are MNHEY and SMNVEV (reference sequence). As DNA, the CDR3 is TGTGCCAGCAGTTTGGGCCTTAATTCACCCCTCCACTTT. Its protein is CASSLGLNSPLHF.

This clone was seen a handful of times. The J gene is TRBJ1-1, the V gene TRBV7-2; D is undetermined. Per the germline V gene, CDR1 is SGHTA and CDR2 is FQGNSA. Trimming took off 6 bases at V and 4 bases at J, with 21 bases between the two ends. The CDR3 length is 16 residues. The DNA of the CDR3 is TGTGCCAGCAGGCTTCTAATTGGTGGAGTGGCCACTGAAGCTTTCTTT. It translates to CASRLLIGGVATEAFF.

The chain joins TRBV5-4 to TRBJ2-1, with TRBD2 matching over 12 bases. The CDR3 extends over 15 amino acids. Germline CDR1 is SGHNT and CDR2 is YYREEE (reference sequence). Germline trimming cut 0 bases from V and 8 bases from J; bases unmatched to any gene: 3. Here the CDR3 DNA reads TGTGCCAGCAGCTTGGGGACTAGCGGGATGGATGAGCAGTTCTTC. It yields the protein CASSLGTSGMDEQFF. The whole variable domain, remainder taken from reference TRBV5-4 and TRBJ2-1, is ETGVTQSPTHLIKTRGQQVTLRCSSQSGHNTVSWYQQALGQGPQFIFQYYREEENGRGNFPPRFSGLQFPNYSSELNVNALELDDSALYLCASSLGTSGMDEQFFGPGTRLTVL.

The rearrangement links TRBV3-1 (or the pseudogene TRBV3-2) to TRBJ1-2; the D gene is possibly TRBD1 (6 bases). Trimming took off 3 bases at V and 7 bases at J, with 15 bases between the two ends. The germline V gene encodes CDR1 LGHDT and CDR2 YNNKEL (reference sequence). CDR3 length: 14 residues. This CDR3 is CASSQGHGMAGYTF. In nucleotides, the CDR3 is TGTGCCAGCAGCCAGGGACACGGGATGGCTGGCTACACCTTC.

The V gene is TRBV10-3, the J gene TRBJ1-1; D may be TRBD1 (6 bases). The CDR3 length is 16 residues. V was cut by 0 bases and J by 1 base, with 12 bases left in between. Looked up from germline, CDR1 is ENHRY and CDR2 is SYGVKD. CDR3 bases: TGTGCCATCAGTGAGTCGGGGCAGGGGCAGAACACTGAAGCTTTCTTT. The encoded protein is CAISESGQGQNTEAFF.

The V call is TRBV29-1, the J call TRBJ1-1; D ambiguous. Germline V gene sequence: CDR1 SQVTM, CDR2 ANQGSEA. Trimming took 0 bases from V and 3 from J, leaving 5 bases between them. This CDR3 comprises 12 residues. CDR3 residues: CSVEDPYTEAFF. CDR3 sequence (DNA): TGCAGCGTTGAAGACCCTTACACTGAAGCTTTCTTT.

The rearrangement uses TRBV18 and TRBJ2-7, with D possibly being TRBD1 (6 bases). Trimming stripped 5 bases from V and 0 bases from J, with 11 bases between. This CDR3 has 14 amino acids. Germline CDR1 and CDR2: KGHSH and LQKENI. CDR3: CASSSGRGSYEQYF. The CDR3, as DNA: TGTGCCAGCTCATCAGGCAGGGGCTCCTACGAGCAGTACTTC. The entire variable domain, with the rest obtained from reference TRBV18 and TRBJ2-7, is as follows: NAGVMQNPRHLVRRRGQEARLRCSPMKGHSHVYWYRQLPEEGLKFMVYLQKENIIDESGMPKERFSAEFPKEGPSILRIQQVVRGDSAAYFCASSSGRGSYEQYFGPGTRLTVT.

This clone turned up a few times. This sequence joins TRBV14 and TRBJ2-7; 7 bases are shared with TRBD2. The CDR3 is 16 residues long. Germline V gives CDR1 SGHDN, CDR2 FVKESK. Germline trimming cut 3 bases from V and 6 bases from J; bases unmatched to any gene: 14. This chain's CDR3 is CASSQGRGDALREQYF. CDR3 bases: TGTGCCAGCAGCCAGGGTCGGGGGGATGCTCTTCGCGAGCAGTACTTC.

The CDR3 region has the DNA TGTGCCAGCAGCACCTCGACCGGAGGGGAGACCCAGTACTTC. Its protein is CASSTSTGGETQYF. The V and J genes are TRBV9 and TRBJ2-5; D is perhaps TRBD2 (6 bases). The V and J ends lost 4 bases and 5 bases respectively, with 15 bases between them. This CDR3 region has 14 residues. Germline loops: CDR1 SGDLS, CDR2 YYNGEE.

The rearrangement joins TRBV4-1 to TRBJ1-2; 7 bases agree with TRBD1. Germline V lookup: CDR1 MGHRA, CDR2 YSYEKL. The CDR3 contains 13 residues. The V and J ends lost 4 bases and 7 bases, in that order; junction bases with no gene match: 6. CDR3 amino acids: CASSPWDRPGYTF. In DNA form, the CDR3 reads TGCGCCAGCAGCCCGTGGGACAGACCTGGCTACACCTTC.

V gene TRBV2 combines with J gene TRBJ1-5; 8 bases are a match to TRBD1. V shed 5 bases, J shed 6 bases, and the junction held 12 bases outside the gene matches. The CDR3 totals 16 residues. CDR1 SNHLY and CDR2 FYNNEI come from the germline V gene. In DNA form, the CDR3 reads TGTGCCAGCAGTATCGCCTCAGGGGGCGTCGGTCAGCCCCAGCATTTT. It is translated as CASSIASGGVGQPQHF. The full variable domain, completed using reference TRBV2 and TRBJ1-5, is EPEVTQTPSHQVTQMGQEVILRCVPISNHLYFYWYRQILGQKVEFLVSFYNNEISEKSEIFDDQFSVERPDGSNFTLKIRSTKLEDSAMYFCASSIASGGVGQPQHFGDGTRLSIL.

The chain is built from TRBV10-3 and TRBJ2-3; tentative D call: TRBD2 (5 bases). With 3 bases removed from V and 8 bases from J, the gap between germline ends came to 15 bases. CDR1 is ENHRY and CDR2 is SYGVKD in the germline V gene. The CDR3 has 14 amino acids. DNA of the CDR3: TGTGCCATCAGTGAAGGGCTATTGGCGGGTACGCAGTATTTT. It encodes CAISEGLLAGTQYF.

The gene calls are TRBV15 and TRBJ1-2; no firm D call. The CDR3 has 15 residues. Trimming removed 1 base at V and 6 bases at J, with 15 bases between. Germline assignment: CDR1 LNHNV and CDR2 YYDKDF (reference sequence). For the CDR3, the DNA is TGTGCCACCAGCAGAGGGGAGGGTTGGGCCGATGGCTACACCTTC. Translating gives CATSRGEGWADGYTF.

V and J are TRBV7-3 and TRBJ1-1, with D possibly being TRBD1 (5 bases). The V end was cut by 3 bases, the J end by 3 bases, with 8 bases between. Germline V gene sequence: CDR1 SGHTA, CDR2 FQGTGA. This CDR3 spans 13 amino acids. The CDR3 DNA sequence: TGTGCCAGCAGCTTGCAGGGTTACACTGAAGCTTTCTTT. This translates into CASSLQGYTEAFF. The full variable domain, with the rest looked up from reference TRBV7-3 and TRBJ1-1, is GAGVSQTPSNKVTEKGKYVELRCDPISGHTALYWYRQSLGQGPEFLIYFQGTGAADDSGLPNDRFFAVRPEGSVSTLKIQRTERGDSAVYLCASSLQGYTEAFFGQGTRLTVV.

This chain links TRBV9 with TRBJ1-4; 7 bases match TRBD1. The CDR3 is made up of 17 amino acids. The J segment lost 5 bases and the V segment lost 0 bases, leaving 10 bases of the junction unmatched. Germline CDR1 reads SGDLS; CDR2 reads YYNGEE. CDR3: CASSVDGRGRGNEKLFF. The CDR3 coding sequence is TGTGCCAGCAGCGTAGACGGAAGGGGGCGCGGGAATGAAAAACTGTTTTTT.

This clone came up a few times. The chain joins TRBV27 to TRBJ1-4; D perhaps matches TRBD1 (5 bases). The V gene's germline CDR1 is MNHEY and CDR2 SMNVEV (reference sequence). V was shortened by 0 bases and J by 11 bases, with 19 bases between the two germline ends. CDR3 length: 16 residues. The CDR3 coding sequence is TGTGCCAGCAGTTTATCGGGCATCGCGGAACAGGAGAAACTGTTTTTT. It encodes CASSLSGIAEQEKLFF.

CDR3 nucleotides: TGTGCCAGCAGCGAACAGGGGGCCCATGACTATGGCTACACCTTC. Translated, it gives CASSEQGAHDYGYTF. The rearrangement joins TRBV9 to TRBJ1-2; 9 nucleotides align to TRBD1. Germline assignment: CDR1 SGDLS and CDR2 YYNGEE. V lost 3 bases, J lost 3 bases, and 6 bases stayed unmatched. CDR3 size: 15 residues. The variable domain in full, completed from reference TRBV9 and TRBJ1-2, reads DSGVTQTPKHLITATGQRVTLRCSPRSGDLSVYWYQQSLDQGLQFLIQYYNGEERAKGNILERFSAQQFPDLHSELNLSSLELGDSALYFCASSEQGAHDYGYTFGSGTRLTVV.

The CDR3 region is CASSPQAGNTEAFF. CDR3 coding DNA: TGTGCCAGCTCACCACAGGCAGGAAACACTGAAGCTTTCTTT. The J gene is TRBJ1-1, the V gene TRBV18; no firm D call. Germline-derived CDR1 and CDR2 are KGHSH and LQKENI. CDR3 length: 14 residues. The ends were cut back, 1 base at V and 2 bases at J, with 8 bases in the middle. The variable domain in full, with the rest retrieved from reference TRBV18 and TRBJ1-1, is NAGVMQNPRHLVRRRGQEARLRCSPMKGHSHVYWYRQLPEEGLKFMVYLQKENIIDESGMPKERFSAEFPKEGPSILRIQQVVRGDSAAYFCASSPQAGNTEAFFGQGTRLTVV.

The chain uses TRBV19 and TRBJ2-1, with TRBD2 identical over 14 bases. CDR3 length: 14 residues. CDR1 and CDR2 (germline): LNHDA, SQIVND (reference sequence). V was pared by 5 bases and J by 12 bases, with 6 bases of the junction left unmatched. DNA for the CDR3: TGTGCCAGTAGTGCCAGACTAGCGGGAGGGGTGCAGTTCTTC. It is translated as CASSARLAGGVQFF.

This clone is a singleton in its sample. V is TRBV7-3 and J is TRBJ2-2; possibly TRBD2 for D (6 bases). Germline V lookup: CDR1 SGHTA, CDR2 FQGTGA. The CDR3 consists of 16 residues. V lost 5 bases, J lost 6 bases, and 19 bases lay in between. The CDR3 spells CASSTRPEAGSGELFF. CDR3 DNA: TGTGCCAGCAGCACCCGACCGGAGGCGGGGTCCGGGGAGCTGTTTTTT.

This clone came up a few times. Other DNA variants within this sample encode the same CDR3. The rearrangement links TRBV18 to TRBJ1-1; D is undetermined. CDR1 and CDR2 from the germline V gene are KGHSH and LQKENI. The CDR3 extends over 12 amino acids. V was cut by 5 bases and J by 4 bases, with 8 bases left in between. In DNA, the CDR3 is TGTGCCAGCTCAACATCTGGCACTGAAGCTTTCTTT. Protein: CASSTSGTEAFF.

The V call is TRBV14, the J call TRBJ1-1; TRBD1 aligns across 10 bases. This CDR3 spans 13 amino acids. The V and J ends lost 6 bases and 4 bases, in that order; junction bases with no gene match: 2. Germline V gene lookup returns CDR1 SGHDN and CDR2 FVKESK. The CDR3 bases are TGTGCCAGCAGGGGACAGGGGTTCACTGAAGCTTTCTTT. This codes for CASRGQGFTEAFF.

The V gene is TRBV6-5, the J gene TRBJ1-2; 7 positions match TRBD1. The germline V gene encodes CDR1 MNHEY and CDR2 SVGAGI. The trim removed 2 bases at V and 7 bases at J, leaving 1 base unmatched. The CDR3 contains 12 residues. CDR3 in amino acids: CASSYRDSGYTF. CDR3 DNA: TGTGCCAGCAGTTACCGGGACAGTGGCTACACCTTC.

J is TRBJ1-6 and V is TRBV5-1; D may be TRBD1 (5 bases). CDR1 is SGHRS and CDR2 is YFSETQ in the germline V gene. The CDR3 is 15 amino acids. Trimming left V 1 base short and J 8 bases short, with 13 bases between. Written as DNA, the CDR3 is TGCGCCAGCAGCTTGAGGCAGGGCCCGGATTCACCCCTCCACTTT. Amino acids: CASSLRQGPDSPLHF. The complete variable domain, with remaining parts taken from reference TRBV5-1 and TRBJ1-6, reads KAGVTQTPRYLIKTRGQQVTLSCSPISGHRSVSWYQQTPGQGLQFLFEYFSETQRNKGNFPGRFSGRQFSNSRSEMNVSTLELGDSALYLCASSLRQGPDSPLHFGNGTRLTVT.